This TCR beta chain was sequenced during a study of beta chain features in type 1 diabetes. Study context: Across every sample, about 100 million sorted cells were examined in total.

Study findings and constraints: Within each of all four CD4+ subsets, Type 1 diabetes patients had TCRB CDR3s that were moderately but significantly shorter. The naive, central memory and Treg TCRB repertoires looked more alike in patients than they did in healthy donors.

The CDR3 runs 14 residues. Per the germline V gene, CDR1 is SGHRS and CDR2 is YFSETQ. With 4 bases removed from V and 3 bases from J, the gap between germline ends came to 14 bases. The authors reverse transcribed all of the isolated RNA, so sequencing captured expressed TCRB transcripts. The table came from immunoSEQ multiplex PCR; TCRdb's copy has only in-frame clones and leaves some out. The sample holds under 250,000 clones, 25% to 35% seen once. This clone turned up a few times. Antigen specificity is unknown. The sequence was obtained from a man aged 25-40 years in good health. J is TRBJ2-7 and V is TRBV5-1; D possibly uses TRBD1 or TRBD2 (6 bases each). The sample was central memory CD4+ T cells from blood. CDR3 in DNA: TGCGCCAGCAGCCTCCACAGGGACTTCTACGAGCAGTACTTC. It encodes CASSLHRDFYEQYF. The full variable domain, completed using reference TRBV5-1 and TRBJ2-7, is KAGVTQTPRYLIKTRGQQVTLSCSPISGHRSVSWYQQTPGQGLQFLFEYFSETQRNKGNFPGRFSGRQFSNSRSEMNVSTLELGDSALYLCASSLHRDFYEQYFGPGTRLTVT.